The 8 T cell receptor beta chains presented below share a single source sample, sequenced in a study of shared clonotypes between healthy human individuals (dated by TCRdb to the early 2020s). The library was obtained by the immunoSEQ multiplex PCR assay. What TCRdb holds here is the immuneACCESS table cut down to in-frame rearrangements. Part of the clones is not present; checked against another copy, under half of the missing clones reflect an unresolved V gene, and the others are unexplained. This sample gives hundreds of thousands of clones in total; about 92% of them show up just once. The ten largest clonotypes hold approximately 25% of the sample. CD8 naive samples were CD45RO-negative cells positively selected for CCR7, giving a CD45RA+CCR7+ population that excluded TemRA cells. The specimen sequenced was naive CD8+ T cells sorted from blood. The sample's cell subset or site label, in plain terms: CD45RA+CCR7+. Receptors originate from a man aged 25-45 years in good health.

The V and J genes are TRBV29-1 and TRBJ2-2; 7 nucleotides align to TRBD1. V was pared by 5 bases and J by 6 bases, with 6 bases of the junction left unmatched. Per the germline V gene, CDR1 is SQVTM and CDR2 is ANQGSEA. This CDR3 contains 13 residues. The CDR3 region is CSVLGTAAGELFF. CDR3 DNA: TGCAGCGTTCTCGGGACAGCCGCCGGGGAGCTGTTTTTT.

The chain joins TRBV11-2 to TRBJ2-5; tentative D call: TRBD2 (6 bases). Germline values: CDR1 SGHAT, CDR2 FQNNGV. The CDR3 extends over 14 amino acids. V was shortened by 1 base and J by 5 bases, with 11 bases between the two germline ends. The CDR3 bases are TGTGCCAGCAGCTTAGCGGGAGTCGCGGAGACCCAGTACTTC. Translation: CASSLAGVAETQYF. Complete variable domain (other parts from reference TRBV11-2 and TRBJ2-5): EAGVAQSPRYKIIEKRQSVAFWCNPISGHATLYWYQQILGQGPKLLIQFQNNGVVDDSQLPKDRFSAERLKGVDSTLKIQPAKLEDSAVYLCASSLAGVAETQYFGPGTRLLVL.

This chain uses TRBV9 with TRBJ2-1; TRBD2 aligns across 11 bases. The CDR3 spans 16 residues. The V and J ends lost 1 base and 5 bases, in that order; junction bases with no gene match: 5. Germline V lookup: CDR1 SGDLS, CDR2 YYNGEE. The CDR3 nucleotides are TGTGCCAGCAGCGTAATTAGCGGGAGGGCACACAATGAGCAGTTCTTC. The encoded protein is CASSVISGRAHNEQFF. The full variable domain, rest sourced from reference TRBV9 and TRBJ2-1, is DSGVTQTPKHLITATGQRVTLRCSPRSGDLSVYWYQQSLDQGLQFLIQYYNGEERAKGNILERFSAQQFPDLHSELNLSSLELGDSALYFCASSVISGRAHNEQFFGPGTRLTVL.

The genes are TRBV27 and TRBJ2-5; D gene ambiguous. The CDR3 runs 12 residues. Germline V gives CDR1 MNHEY, CDR2 SMNVEV (reference sequence). With 5 bases removed from V and 0 bases from J, the gap between germline ends came to 4 bases. This chain's CDR3 is CASSANQETQYF. The CDR3 region has the DNA TGTGCCAGCAGTGCAAACCAAGAGACCCAGTACTTC.

This chain uses TRBV14 with TRBJ2-1, with D possibly matching TRBD1 (5 bases). CDR3 length: 14 amino acids. Germline CDR1 reads SGHDN; CDR2 reads FVKESK. V dropped 1 base and J dropped 6 bases, with 10 bases sitting between them. CDR3 amino acids: CASSQATQGNEQFF. In DNA form, the CDR3 reads TGTGCCAGCAGCCAAGCAACCCAGGGCAATGAGCAGTTCTTC.

This sequence joins TRBV10-2 and TRBJ1-1, with a weak D call TRBD1 (5 bases). Germline lookup yields CDR1 WSHSY and CDR2 SAAADI. The CDR3 loop spans 18 amino acids. V lost 5 bases and J 0 bases, leaving 22 bases between the germline ends. The CDR3 region has the DNA TGCGCCAGCAGTACAATAGCTCCGGGGGTTCTAGTGAACACTGAAGCTTTCTTT. Translating gives CASSTIAPGVLVNTEAFF.

V is TRBV15 and J is TRBJ2-3; possibly TRBD2 for D (6 bases). Trimming stripped 0 bases from V and 1 base from J, with 11 bases between. Germline V gives CDR1 LNHNV, CDR2 YYDKDF (reference sequence). This CDR3 contains 16 residues. Here the CDR3 reads CATSRESGTRTDTQYF. Written as DNA, the CDR3 is TGTGCCACCAGCAGAGAATCCGGGACTCGCACAGATACGCAGTATTTT.

This chain uses TRBV23-1 with TRBJ2-7; D is uncertain. TRBV23-1 is an ORF, with its function uncertain. There are 10 residues in the CDR3. V was pared by 10 bases and J by 4 bases, with 8 bases between. The DNA of the CDR3 is TGCGCCACCGCCTCTTACGAGCAGTACTTC. Protein sequence: CATASYEQYF.